This T cell receptor beta chain emerged from a study of cytomegalovirus exposure and HLA in healthy donors (TCRdb year 2017). Describing the broader study: An earlier analysis of roughly 570 of the donors reported 276 Gb of sequence data and 95 million to 140 million unique TCR beta sequences obtained from 180 million or so T cells. Around 300 gigabases of sequencing data and approximately 85 million unique TCR sequences were included in an early release covering about 700 HLA-typed donors. Among the approximately 400 genotyped donors, roughly 80% belonged to the genetic ancestry cluster associated with self-reported Caucasian donors. The study aimed to test whether signatures of past pathogen exposure could be identified by cataloging public T cell receptors. The study used immunosequencing to profile the T cell repertoires of 670 or so subjects and linked those repertoires to cytomegalovirus serostatus. A separate validation cohort of roughly 130 different subjects was used in addition to the 666-subject first cohort. The study combined high-throughput TCR immunosequencing, statistical association of individual TCRs with disease status, and machine learning to predict cytomegalovirus infection status. A later analysis re-examined previously published TCR beta repertoires from more than 550 donors and added high-resolution HLA genotyping to investigate patterns of TCR occurrence. In the later analysis, no new phenotypic data were used to find candidate immune exposures; instead, reliance was placed on TCR beta sequences and their occurrence across donors. To decide whether each TCR beta V gene segment behaved as functional or pseudogenic, an earlier analysis of over 500 of the donors relied on high-throughput TCR beta sequencing. Donor age, sex, ethnicity and CMV serostatus were compiled alongside the repertoire data. Genome-wide SNP genotypes for about three fifths of the roughly 670 donors were used in a later genetic analysis, which treated that subset as a discovery cohort. Every discovery cohort repertoire had been produced on one sequencing platform. HLA typing covered class I and class II loci at four-digit resolution. Typing coverage differed by locus: A, B, C, DRB1 and DQB1 were typed in roughly 620-640 donors, DQA1 in about 500, DPA1 in some 600, and DPB1 in about 450. About 5 DR-DQ haplotypes were handled as single units for association and clustering, since linkage in the cohort was strong. On average, around 240,000 unique TCR beta nucleotide sequences were sequenced per donor among a few hundred genotyped donors of the cohort, with roughly 18% of those sequences being non-productive.

The CDR3 goes from the cysteine to the phenylalanine over 14 residues. Of the read, only the CDR3 DNA is kept; its 42 bases are in frame from base 1. Here V drops 7 bases and J drops 2 bases, and the junction holds 8 bases not matched to any gene. For CDR1 and CDR2, the germline V gene lists SNHLY and FYNNEI. The cohort was made up of approximately 670 healthy bone marrow donors. Cohort members were all nominally healthy when sampled, although unrecorded immune exposures were likely present. The donor tested CMV seronegative and was one of the 352 seronegative cohort members. Each donor provided a peripheral blood sample, and peripheral blood mononuclear cells were used for TCR beta sequencing. Genomic DNA was extracted from the blood cell samples with the Qiagen DNeasy Blood Extraction Kit. The paper's findings and limits, for the study overall: Roughly uniform sequencing depth across donors was assumed in presence/absence analyses, although this assumption may not hold. Roughly 15 rarely observed V segments, including chromosome 9 orphons, were excluded from the earlier analysis of approximately 500 of the donors because counts were too low. In vitro tests confirmed that a few of the cytomegalovirus-associated TCR beta chains recognize cytomegalovirus antigens. For the cohort, immune exposure information was limited to CMV serostatus. In an earlier analysis of more than 450 of the donors, most TCR beta V segments were observed in productive rearrangements about 87% or about 30% of the time, broadly matching IMGT annotations. It was suggested by the authors that the approach could potentially be generalized to other disease states and immunological phenotypes. A later genetic analysis reported fewer N-insertions in productive TCRs among donors in an Asian-associated ancestry cluster than the approximately 670-donor mean. Most TCR sequences were seen in very few donors, while some public TCRs were found in many individuals. A further reported finding was that TCR beta sequences accurately predicted the HLA-A and HLA-B alleles for most subjects in the first cohort. The classifier was reported to diagnose cytomegalovirus status with high specificity and sensitivity in both the original and validation cohorts. In a later genetic analysis, a missense DCLRE1C variant was associated with V-gene and J-gene trimming of TCR beta chains, and the association was replicated in an independent cohort. In a later analysis, the rate of TCR association differed among HLA loci, with DRB1 alleles having the most associated TCRs and HLA-C alleles having the fewest. Correlated functional status among segregating V segments might be attributable to linkage disequilibrium, but an unknown experimental factor could not be ruled out. In a later analysis, around 17,000 TCR beta sequences were associated with specific HLA alleles at a false discovery rate of 0.05. According to a later analysis, parvovirus B19, influenza, CMV and Epstein-Barr virus appeared linked to several top co-occurrence clusters. Compared with equally common non-associated chains, HLA-associated TCR beta chains in a later analysis were more clonally expanded and had lower generation probabilities. Because HLA typing was missing for some donors at each locus, association tests included only the typed subset. The study listed 170 or so TCR beta chains as associated with cytomegalovirus. Most CMV-associated TCR beta chains appeared to be HLA-restricted in a later analysis, and the HLA associations seemed to be driven largely by CMV exposure. Some IMGT-functional V segments, including TRBV6-2 and TRBV6-3, could not be distinguished by the 87-base-pair reads and were therefore excluded. Only TCR beta chains were sequenced in this cohort, and the absence of alpha or paired-chain data limited detectable features. A cluster of highly shared sequence variants was judged likely to be a technical artifact of the sequencing pipeline. Assigning TCR associations to individual alleles was difficult when HLA alleles, especially DR and DQ, strongly co-occurred.

Libraries were made using the immunoSEQ multiplex PCR assay. A mixture of 60 forward primers for TCR Vbeta segments and 13 reverse primers for TCR Jbeta segments was used in the multiplex PCR. A multiplex PCR assay on genomic DNA amplified the CDR3 region of rearranged TCR beta genes. Amplified TCR beta libraries were sequenced as 87-base-pair reads on the Illumina HiSeq System. The source study handled its data this way. A later analysis counted approximately 76 million unique TCR beta chains across the 500 to 850 repertoires, and 9.5 million to 11 million of these chains were shared by at least two donors. Raw reads were error-corrected and collapsed into unique sequences with a nearest-neighbor algorithm that merged closely related sequences to remove PCR and sequencing errors. V, D and J gene segments were assigned by aligning CDR3 sequences to IMGT reference sequences. For a sequence to be retained, a match of at least six nucleotides to both a V gene segment and a J gene segment was required. A rearrangement counted as productive if the CDR3 had no stop codons and remained in frame with V and J, and every other rearrangement counted as non-productive. Following IMGT convention, CDR3 was defined as the stretch from the second conserved V-encoded cysteine to the conserved J-encoded phenylalanine. Sequences without an unambiguous match to a single V gene segment were excluded from the earlier analysis of 587 of the donors. An earlier analysis of 500 to 700 of the donors classified V segments as functional when productive rearrangements were above 56.7% and as segregating when the standard deviation between donors was above 5%. A statistical classification framework was developed to diagnose cytomegalovirus status using the catalog of TCR beta chain sequences. In a later analysis, TCR nucleotide sequences were compared against IMGT/GENE-DB human TR gene sequences so that V and J genes could be assigned. In a later analysis, CDR3 sequences and most-parsimonious VDJ recombination scenarios were assigned using the TCRdist pipeline. A later analysis defined each TCR beta chain by its CDR3 amino acid sequence plus V-gene family, and excluded reads lacking a unique V-gene family. In a later analysis, around 650 highly shared, low-generation-probability nucleotide sequences were removed to address suspected cross-contamination and a sequencing artifact. In a later analysis, a clonal expansion index for each public chain was calculated from normalized within-repertoire ranks of inferred template counts. A later analysis computed generation probabilities with a VDJ recombination model fitted to out-of-frame rearrangements, and checked the results against IGoR. Hypergeometric tests were used in a later analysis to score TCR-TCR, TCR-HLA and TCR-CMV co-occurrence, with a repertoire-size bias correction applied to the TCR pairs. A later analysis estimated false discovery rates by permuting HLA or CMV assignments 20 times. A later analysis grouped co-occurring TCRs with DBSCAN, adding TCRdist sequence similarity when clustering within HLA-allele-positive subsets. For co-occurrence clustering, repertoires with fewer than 30,000 or more than 120,000 public chains were excluded, along with several repertoires with anomalous nucleotide sharing. Here the immuneACCESS table is served through TCRdb, limited to in-frame sequences with V and J called. Missing clones are a known gap in these copies; in checked studies unresolved V genes cover under half, and the rest lacks a known reason. Clone size and V and J calls were adopted from that table, with D and trimming inferred from the DNA. For this sample there are about 180,000 clones; 65% to 85% appear just once. The ten largest clones represent under 2.5% of the sample.

A word on this clone: No cognate antigen has been identified for it. No base qualities exist here, and no much larger clone lies one base off it.

The sequence was obtained from a man in his fifties or sixties in good health and CMV-seronegative. The sequence is built from TRBV2 and TRBJ2-7; the junction holds 7 bases that match TRBD1. Sequences were obtained from PBMCs. This receptor has the CDR3 CASTQAQGAYEQYF. Here is the DNA: TGTGCCAGCACTCAAGCTCAGGGGGCCTACGAGCAGTACTTC.